The next 30 T cell receptor beta chains were all read from a single sample in a study of shared clonotypes between healthy human individuals. The method was immunoSEQ multiplex PCR; TCRdb's version includes in-frame clones alone and lacks a portion of them. The data contain some 510,000 clones, around 74% of them seen just once; the ten biggest clones take up 13%. Sequenced sample: PBMCs. Every receptor here comes from a middle-aged woman in good health. Some clones in this sample may be carry-over from other donors' samples.

The V and J genes are TRBV19 and TRBJ2-2; no clear D. Trimming shortened V by 1 base and J by 6 bases, and 6 bases separated the two germline ends. The germline V gene has CDR1 LNHDA and CDR2 SQIVND (reference sequence). The CDR3 has 13 amino acids. The CDR3 protein is CASSIAWSGELFF. The DNA of the CDR3 is TGTGCCAGTAGTATAGCCTGGTCCGGGGAGCTGTTTTTT.

The chain couples TRBV5-1 to TRBJ2-1, with 14 bases fitting TRBD2. Germline CDR1 is SGHRS and CDR2 is YFSETQ. The CDR3 is made up of 14 amino acids. V lost 2 bases and J lost 10; bases outside the gene matches: 2. The CDR3 DNA follows: TGCGCCAGCAGCTTTGGGACTAGCGGGAGAGAGCAGTTCTTC. As protein: CASSFGTSGREQFF.

This clone was picked up a small number of times. J is TRBJ1-1 and V is TRBV5-1; 7 bases line up with TRBD1. CDR3 length: 14 residues. From germline, CDR1 is SGHRS and CDR2 YFSETQ. The junction had 10 bases not matched to a gene; V was cut back by 7 bases and J by 4 bases. DNA of the CDR3: TGCGCCAGCCGACCGACAGGGTTAAGCACTGAAGCTTTCTTT. It codes for CASRPTGLSTEAFF.

The rearrangement uses TRBV7-9 and TRBJ1-3, with D tentatively TRBD1 (6 bases). Per the germline V gene, CDR1 is SEHNR and CDR2 is FQNEAQ (reference sequence). The CDR3 is made up of 13 amino acids. V was shortened by 8 bases and J by 2 bases, with 10 bases between the two germline ends. As DNA, the CDR3 is TGTGCCAGCGCGTGGACAGCTGGAAACACCATATATTTT. Translation gives CASAWTAGNTIYF.

Only a few counts were recorded for this clone. Written as DNA, the CDR3 is TGTGCCATCAGCCCGACAGGGCCCGGGGAGCTGTTTTTT. It is translated as CAISPTGPGELFF. The V call is TRBV10-3, the J call TRBJ2-2; the match to TRBD1 covers 7 bases. The CDR3 runs 13 residues. Germline V lookup: CDR1 ENHRY, CDR2 SYGVKD. V dropped 6 bases and J dropped 6; count of bases not matched to a gene: 4.

This clone was found many times. The V and J genes are TRBV5-1 and TRBJ2-2; D is possibly TRBD2 (6 bases). Trimming pared 2 bases from V and 2 bases from J, leaving 10 bases between. The CDR3 covers 15 residues. Germline CDR1 and CDR2: SGHRS and YFSETQ. The chain's CDR3 is CASSFGAGNTGELFF. The CDR3 bases are TGCGCCAGCAGCTTTGGGGCGGGAAACACCGGGGAGCTGTTTTTT.

This chain links TRBV5-4 with TRBJ2-3; TRBD2 might be the D (5 bases). This CDR3 has 15 amino acids. CDR1 and CDR2 from the germline V gene are SGHNT and YYREEE (reference sequence). Trimming cost V 4 bases and J 3 bases, with 15 bases left between them. CDR3 residues: CASSEGWAETDTQYF. The DNA for the CDR3 is TGTGCCAGCAGCGAGGGTTGGGCGGAGACAGATACGCAGTATTTT.

This chain links TRBV5-4 with TRBJ2-1; possibly TRBD2 for D (6 bases). Germline V gene data show CDR1 as SGHNT and CDR2 as YYREEE (reference sequence). The V gene lost 3 bases and the J gene lost 6 bases, with 16 bases spanning the gap. There are 15 residues in the CDR3. The CDR3 here is CASSWTGTRANEQFF. The CDR3 DNA sequence: TGTGCCAGCAGCTGGACCGGGACTCGCGCCAATGAGCAGTTCTTC.

This clone occurred once. The chain couples TRBV27 to TRBJ2-3; TRBD2 aligns across 12 bases. Germline CDR1 reads MNHEY; CDR2 reads SMNVEV (reference sequence). J gave up 6 bases and V 5 bases, and 6 bases lay outside the gene matches. The CDR3 consists of 15 residues. In nucleotides, the CDR3 is TGTGCCAGCAGTCTACGACTAGCGGGAGTGGATACGCAGTATTTT. It is translated as CASSLRLAGVDTQYF.

This rearrangement joins TRBV7-2 to TRBJ1-1; TRBD1 might be the D (6 bases). The length of the CDR3 is 14 residues. CDR1 is SGHTA, CDR2 FQGNSA, per germline. V shed 5 bases and J shed 7 bases, with 17 bases lying between them. The CDR3 DNA sequence: TGTGCCAGCAGCCGCACCTCAGGGGCCCGTGAAGCTTTCTTT. Residues: CASSRTSGAREAFF.

This clone was recorded only once. This rearrangement joins TRBV5-4 to TRBJ2-7, with 7 bases lining up with TRBD2. Trimming took 4 bases from V and 0 from J; bases not matched to a gene: 7. CDR1 is SGHNT and CDR2 is YYREEE in the germline V gene (reference sequence). This CDR3 has 15 residues. The CDR3 sequence: CASSQEGGSSYEQYF. The CDR3 DNA is TGTGCCAGCAGCCAGGAGGGCGGGAGCTCCTACGAGCAGTACTTC.

This chain connects TRBV9 to TRBJ1-2; D gene ambiguous. This CDR3 spans 13 amino acids. The V and J ends lost 3 bases and 8 bases respectively, with 14 bases between them. Germline CDR1 reads SGDLS; CDR2 reads YYNGEE. DNA for the CDR3: TGTGCCAGCAGCGCCACAGCAATCTGGGGCTACACCTTC. Its translation: CASSATAIWGYTF.

The V gene is TRBV5-8, the J gene TRBJ2-1; 8 positions match TRBD2. CDR3 length: 15 amino acids. CDR1 SGHTS and CDR2 YDEGEE come from the germline V gene. V shed 2 bases and J 7 bases; nucleotides not matched to a gene: 8. In nucleotides, the CDR3 is TGTGCCAGCAGCTTAAAAAGCGGGGGACTGAATGAGCAGTTCTTC. This encodes CASSLKSGGLNEQFF.

This sequence joins TRBV28 and TRBJ1-1; TRBD1 agrees at 7 bases. This CDR3 is 14 amino acids long. Germline V gene sequence: CDR1 MDHEN, CDR2 SYDVKM. Trimming cost V 5 bases and J 0 bases; bases outside gene matches: 3. The CDR3 DNA sequence: TGTGCCAGCAGTCCGGGACAGTTGAACACTGAAGCTTTCTTT. Translated: CASSPGQLNTEAFF.

This chain joins TRBV11-2 and TRBJ2-7; TRBD2 matches at 14 bases. J gave up 3 bases and V 5 bases, and 12 bases lay outside the gene matches. The germline gives CDR1 SGHAT, CDR2 FQNNGV. The CDR3 totals 18 residues. The chain's CDR3 is CASSLGTSGGLFFYEQYF. As DNA, the CDR3 is TGTGCCAGCAGCCTCGGGACTAGCGGGGGTTTATTCTTCTACGAGCAGTACTTC. Full variable domain (outside the CDR3, taken from reference TRBV11-2 and TRBJ2-7): EAGVAQSPRYKIIEKRQSVAFWCNPISGHATLYWYQQILGQGPKLLIQFQNNGVVDDSQLPKDRFSAERLKGVDSTLKIQPAKLEDSAVYLCASSLGTSGGLFFYEQYFGPGTRLTVT.

J is TRBJ1-4 and V is TRBV9; D is possibly TRBD1 (6 bases). The CDR3 runs 18 residues. Germline values: CDR1 SGDLS, CDR2 YYNGEE. V lost 0 bases and J 4 bases, leaving 19 bases between the germline ends. The DNA for the CDR3 is TGTGCCAGCAGCGTAGGAGTCTCGGGGGGCCAAGGTAATGAAAAACTGTTTTTT. Translating gives CASSVGVSGGQGNEKLFF.

This clone was picked up a small number of times. The V and J genes are TRBV6-5 and TRBJ2-5; the match to TRBD2 covers 14 bases. The CDR3 consists of 16 residues. The germline gives CDR1 MNHEY, CDR2 SVGAGI. The J segment lost 4 bases and the V segment lost 4 bases, leaving 5 bases of the junction unmatched. The CDR3 region is CASSSGTSGRGETQYF. The CDR3 DNA reads TGTGCCAGCAGTTCCGGGACTAGCGGGAGAGGAGAGACCCAGTACTTC.

V usage is TRBV5-1 and J usage is TRBJ1-1; no firm D call. V lost 1 base, J lost 3 bases, and 10 bases lay in between. Germline V CDR1 and CDR2: SGHRS, YFSETQ. The CDR3 runs 14 residues. The CDR3 DNA sequence: TGCGCCAGCAGCTTGCTAGGGTTTGACACTGAAGCTTTCTTT. It specifies CASSLLGFDTEAFF. Supplemented by reference TRBV5-1 and TRBJ1-1, the full variable domain reads KAGVTQTPRYLIKTRGQQVTLSCSPISGHRSVSWYQQTPGQGLQFLFEYFSETQRNKGNFPGRFSGRQFSNSRSEMNVSTLELGDSALYLCASSLLGFDTEAFFGQGTRLTVV.

The chain links TRBV28 to TRBJ1-5; a possible D gene is TRBD1 (5 bases). V gave up 8 bases and J gave up 12 bases, with 17 bases separating them. Germline CDR1 MDHEN, CDR2 SYDVKM. The CDR3 is made up of 12 amino acids. The CDR3 is CASVPQGGNQHF. In DNA, the CDR3 is TGTGCCAGCGTACCGCAGGGTGGGAACCAGCATTTT.

This clone was seen just once. The V gene is TRBV7-3, the J gene TRBJ2-5, with a possible D match to TRBD2 (6 bases). With 6 bases removed from V and 5 bases from J, the gap between germline ends came to 16 bases. The CDR3 loop spans 14 amino acids. Germline assignment: CDR1 SGHTA and CDR2 FQGTGA. The CDR3 DNA reads TGTGCCAGCAGTCTCGGGGGATTAGGGGAGACCCAGTACTTC. Its translation: CASSLGGLGETQYF.

This rearrangement joins TRBV15 to TRBJ2-1; D unresolved. V was shortened by 0 bases and J by 0 bases, with 15 bases between the two germline ends. CDR3 size: 18 residues. Germline lookup yields CDR1 LNHNV and CDR2 YYDKDF (reference sequence). The CDR3 region is CATSRDRSGGPSYNEQFF. The CDR3 DNA follows: TGTGCCACCAGCAGAGATCGGAGTGGCGGCCCCTCCTACAATGAGCAGTTCTTC.

The chain employs TRBV2 and TRBJ2-5, with 8 bases that match TRBD1. Germline assignment: CDR1 SNHLY and CDR2 FYNNEI. V lost 7 bases, J lost 5 bases, and 6 bases stayed unmatched. CDR3 length equals 13 residues. The CDR3 protein is CASTGGAWETQYF. The CDR3 bases are TGTGCCAGCACAGGGGGCGCTTGGGAGACCCAGTACTTC.

About this clone: This sample includes further DNA sequences coding for the same CDR3. This rearrangement joins TRBV28 to TRBJ1-1; a weak D match, TRBD1 (5 bases). CDR3 length: 13 residues. The V gene lost 2 bases and the J gene lost 6 bases, with 10 bases spanning the gap. The germline V gene has CDR1 MDHEN and CDR2 SYDVKM. The CDR3 DNA sequence: TGTGCCAGCAGTTTAAGGTCGGGGGCTGAAGCTTTCTTT. Translating gives CASSLRSGAEAFF.

This clone was counted between two and nine times. The chain links TRBV6-5 to TRBJ2-1; D is unresolved. Germline V gene lookup returns CDR1 MNHEY and CDR2 SVGAGI. Trimming removed 6 bases from V and 5 bases from J, with 11 bases in between. This CDR3 has 13 amino acids. The CDR3 loop reads CASSPGQNNEQFF. The DNA of the CDR3 is TGTGCCAGCAGCCCGGGCCAAAACAATGAGCAGTTCTTC.

V usage is TRBV18 and J usage is TRBJ1-1; no firm D call. There are 14 residues in the CDR3. V gave up 2 bases and J gave up 2 bases, with 9 bases separating them. The germline CDR1 and CDR2 sequences are KGHSH and LQKENI. CDR3 DNA sequence: TGTGCCAGCTCACCAGTGGGCGCAAACACTGAAGCTTTCTTT. It translates to CASSPVGANTEAFF. The variable domain in full, completed from reference TRBV18 and TRBJ1-1, reads NAGVMQNPRHLVRRRGQEARLRCSPMKGHSHVYWYRQLPEEGLKFMVYLQKENIIDESGMPKERFSAEFPKEGPSILRIQQVVRGDSAAYFCASSPVGANTEAFFGQGTRLTVV.

This clone was picked up a small number of times. The same CDR3 can be traced to other DNA sequences in this sample. V usage is TRBV7-9 and J usage is TRBJ2-2; D gene ambiguous. Deletions cut 3 bases from V and 1 base from J, with 0 bases between. Looked up from germline, CDR1 is SEHNR and CDR2 is FQNEAQ (reference sequence). The CDR3 extends over 12 amino acids. The CDR3 spells CASSLNTGELFF. In DNA, the CDR3 is TGTGCCAGCAGCTTGAACACCGGGGAGCTGTTTTTT. Combining the CDR3 with reference TRBV7-9 and TRBJ2-2 gives the whole variable domain DTGVSQNPRHKITKRGQNVTFRCDPISEHNRLYWYRQTLGQGPEFLTYFQNEAQLEKSRLLSDRFSAERPKGSFSTLEIQRTEQGDSAMYLCASSLNTGELFFGEGSRLTVL.

This chain uses TRBV10-3 with TRBJ2-1; 9 bases match TRBD2. V shed 2 bases, J shed 10 bases, and the junction held 9 bases outside the gene matches. Germline CDR1 ENHRY, CDR2 SYGVKD. This CDR3 has 15 amino acids. The CDR3 bases are TGTGCCATCAGTGAGAGGGTAGCGGGAGAGGGGGAGCAGTTCTTC. Translated: CAISERVAGEGEQFF.

This sequence joins TRBV5-1 and TRBJ1-1, with 12 bases lining up with TRBD1. The germline gives CDR1 SGHRS, CDR2 YFSETQ. This CDR3 region has 16 residues. V lost 4 bases, J lost 0 bases, and 4 bases stayed unmatched. Written as DNA, the CDR3 is TGCGCCAGCAGCACGGGACAGGGGGCTCTGAACACTGAAGCTTTCTTT. It encodes CASSTGQGALNTEAFF.

This CDR3 reads CASSLGPETQYF. In DNA, the CDR3 is TGTGCCAGCAGCTTAGGGCCGGAGACCCAGTACTTC. V usage is TRBV11-3 and J usage is TRBJ2-5; D not certain. The V gene's germline CDR1 is SGHNT and CDR2 YENEEA. The ends were cut back, 1 base at V and 5 bases at J, with 5 bases in the middle. CDR3 size: 12 residues.

The chain recombines TRBV10-1 with TRBJ2-1, with 15 positions matching TRBD2. The germline gives CDR1 WNHNN, CDR2 SYGVQD (reference sequence). Unmatched junction bases numbered 7, after V lost 10 bases and J lost 0 bases. This CDR3 has 17 amino acids. Here the CDR3 reads CANEPGLAGGSYNEQFF. In DNA, the CDR3 is TGCGCCAACGAACCGGGACTAGCGGGAGGCTCCTACAATGAGCAGTTCTTC.